The TCR beta chain under discussion was sequenced for a study of neurological immune-mediated disorders. cDNA synthesis was performed by 5'RACE with 10-nucleotide random UMIs. Over 200 million TCR-beta sequences (from 15-18 subjects) were yielded by each sequencing run. TCRdb processed the 5' RACE reads anew with MiXCR; each CDR3 protein has one entry. The sample has about 30,000 distinct CDR3 sequences, 15% seen once. The study, taken as a whole, reports: The study found no CDR3 amino acid sequences shared by expanded clones across subjects, suggesting private repertoires in all groups.

This clonotype appeared many times. Its specificity is not known. The unsorted libraries had their origin in 2 million PBMCs stored at -80 C. The CDR3 loop spans 16 amino acids. The germline CDR1 and CDR2 sequences are DFQATT and SNEGSKA (reference sequence). With 3 bases removed from V and 0 bases from J, the gap between germline ends came to 18 bases. The chain is built from TRBV20-1 and TRBJ2-7; D gene unclear. Sample: PBMCs. The sequence came from a man between 70 and 80 years old in good health. The CDR3 sequence: CSASRLTATSSYEQYF. The CDR3 DNA reads as TGCAGTGCTAGCCGCTTGACCGCCACAAGCTCCTACGAGCAGTACTTC.